This TCR beta chain derives from a study of read filtering for tumor transcriptome and immune sequencing (dated by TCRdb to between 2020 and 2021). The study in broad terms: The cohort consisted of approximately 17 male and about 15 female patients, with a mean age of around 60 years and an age range of about 47 to 90. Per sample, about 3.5 to 11 million TCR-region mapped reads were obtained with IR-seq, compared with only roughly 80 to 1273 with RNA-seq. TCR repertoires obtained by targeted immune repertoire sequencing and by bulk whole-transcriptome sequencing performed on the same bone marrow samples were compared. By revised international staging, 8 or 9 patients were R-ISS I, approximately 15 were R-ISS II and over five were R-ISS III. After DNase treatment, whole-transcriptome libraries were prepared using the TruSeq RNA Access Library Prep Kit. As a main aim, a read-filtering strategy for immune repertoire data was addressed, with the specific question being whether clonotypes supported by a single read should be removed. Paper-wide results and their limitations: The correlation between IR-seq and RNA-seq shared clonotype proportions rose when single-read clonotypes were removed. Clonotypes were captured by IR-seq at much higher depth and more reliably than by RNA-seq, and smaller IR-seq throughput was sufficient for identification of most shared clonotypes. The sorted CD138-negative fraction was composed of a mixed bone marrow immune population rather than of purified T cells. In IR-seq, around 80% of clonotypes but 3% to 4% of total reads were represented by single-read clonotypes, whereas in RNA-seq, about 75% of clonotypes and around 47% of reads were represented by single-read clonotypes.

This clonotype has a count of ten or more. Its recognized antigen is unknown. No qualities accompany the bases; no much larger clone lies one base away. Bone marrow was sampled from every patient at the time of active disease. Bone marrow mononuclear cells were isolated by Ficoll-Hypaque density gradient centrifugation. Myeloma plasma cells were removed and CD138-negative cells were obtained by negative selection following labeling with CD138 magnetic microbeads on a MACS separator. The purity of the isolated cells was checked by flow cytometry with CD138 antibodies on an Attune NxT. Total RNA was extracted with TRIzol reagent and quantified with a NanoDrop spectrophotometer. For each patient, paired RNA-seq and IR-seq were run on the CD138-negative bone marrow sample from that patient. The CDR3 goes from the cysteine to the phenylalanine over 12 residues. CDR3 DNA only is kept here, 36 bases in frame from base 1. From the germline V gene (reference sequence), CDR1 is LNHDA and CDR2 is SQIVND. Deletion took 4 bases off V and 4 bases off J, with a span of 5 bases between the germline ends.

The Immunoverse kit was used to build TCR libraries from around 400 ng RNA, with molecular barcoded adaptors covering alpha/delta and beta/gamma chains. TCR library preparation used the same RNA that was used for transcriptome sequencing. Sequencing of the TCR libraries was done on an Illumina HiSeq 4000 with 2 x 150 cycles. From the authors' description of their analysis: Using MiXCR, which included quality filtering and error correction, TCR reads were aligned to human V, D, J and C references and then assembled into CDR3 clonotypes. The tcR package in R was used for analysis of clonotype counts and gene usage diversity. For inspection of raw mapping reads, RNA-seq reads were mapped by STAR aligner version 2.5.3a onto GRCh37 of the human genome. IR-seq fastq files were randomly downsampled with Seqtk 1.3 to test the effect of sequencing depth on detected clonotypes. Starting from the raw public reads, TCRdb applied fastp trimming at Q25, assembled clones with MiXCR and retained in-frame beta chains. Entries are consolidated by CDR3 protein sequence, retaining the most common genes and DNA. The authors' filters were not applied to this entry. Within this sample are more than 30,000 distinct CDR3 sequences, with under 20% of them counted one time only. Jointly, the top ten make up 15% to 20% of the sample.

The TCR was taken from a donor aged 40 or over with multiple myeloma. The specimen was a population of CD138-negative cells sorted from bone marrow. The cell subset or site label for this specimen denotes: bone marrow mononuclear cells depleted of CD138+ plasma/myeloma cells by negative magnetic selection. This chain is built from TRBV19 and TRBJ2-1, and perhaps TRBD2 as D gene, on 5 matching bases. Here is the DNA: TGTGCCAGTAGTAGAGGGTACAATGAGCAGTTCTTC. The translation is CASSRGYNEQFF.